Described below is a single T cell receptor beta chain sequence and its context. Assay used: immunoSEQ multiplex PCR; TCRdb lists only in-frame clones, some missing. The sample gives about 53,000 clones, about nine tenths of which show up once; under 0.65% is in the top ten. The germline V gene has CDR1 SGHTA and CDR2 FQGTGA. This CDR3 spans 14 amino acids. Trimming left V 0 bases short and J 8 bases short, with 13 bases between. The data originate from a study of T cell changes during pregnancy in multiple sclerosis. The chain uses TRBV7-3 and TRBJ1-2; tentative D call: TRBD1 (6 bases). The specimen was CD4+ T cells from peripheral blood mononuclear cells, collected in the third trimester of pregnancy. The sequence came from a female donor with multiple sclerosis, enrolled in a pregnancy study. The CDR3 sequence: CASSLTPGENGYTF. The CDR3 nucleotides are TGTGCCAGCAGCTTAACCCCAGGGGAGAACGGCTACACCTTC.